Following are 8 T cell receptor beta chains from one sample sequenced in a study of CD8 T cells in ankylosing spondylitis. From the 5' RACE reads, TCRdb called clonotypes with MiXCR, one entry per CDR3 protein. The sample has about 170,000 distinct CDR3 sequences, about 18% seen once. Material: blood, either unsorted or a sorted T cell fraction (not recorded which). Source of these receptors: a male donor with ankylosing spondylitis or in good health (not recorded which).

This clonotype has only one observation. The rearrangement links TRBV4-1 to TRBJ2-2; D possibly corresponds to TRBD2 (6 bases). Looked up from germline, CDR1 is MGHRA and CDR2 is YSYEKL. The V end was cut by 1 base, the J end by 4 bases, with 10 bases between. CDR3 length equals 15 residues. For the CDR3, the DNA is TGCGCCAGCAGCCAAGCGGGAGTCTCCACCGGGGAGCTGTTTTTT. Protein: CASSQAGVSTGELFF.

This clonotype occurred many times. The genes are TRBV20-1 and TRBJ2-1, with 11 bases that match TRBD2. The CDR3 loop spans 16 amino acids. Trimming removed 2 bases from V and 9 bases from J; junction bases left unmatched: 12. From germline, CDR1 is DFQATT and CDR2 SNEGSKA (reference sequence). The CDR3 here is CSARQGGSGRVGEQFF. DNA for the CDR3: TGCAGTGCTAGACAAGGCGGTAGCGGGAGGGTGGGTGAGCAGTTCTTC.

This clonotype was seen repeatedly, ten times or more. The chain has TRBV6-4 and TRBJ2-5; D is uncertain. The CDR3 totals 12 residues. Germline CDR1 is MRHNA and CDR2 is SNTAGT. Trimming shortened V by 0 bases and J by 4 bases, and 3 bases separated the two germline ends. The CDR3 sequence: CASSDSRETQYF. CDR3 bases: TGTGCCAGCAGTGACTCACGAGAGACCCAGTACTTC.

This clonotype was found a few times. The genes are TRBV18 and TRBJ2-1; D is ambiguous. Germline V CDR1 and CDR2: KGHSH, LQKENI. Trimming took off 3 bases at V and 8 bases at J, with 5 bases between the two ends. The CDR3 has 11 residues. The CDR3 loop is CASSPRYEQFF. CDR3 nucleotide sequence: TGTGCCAGCTCACCGCGCTATGAGCAGTTCTTC.

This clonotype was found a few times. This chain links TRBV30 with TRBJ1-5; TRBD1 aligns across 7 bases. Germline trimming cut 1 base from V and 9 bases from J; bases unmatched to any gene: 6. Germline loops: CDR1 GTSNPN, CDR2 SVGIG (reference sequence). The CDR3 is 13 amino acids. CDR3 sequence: CAWSGQGGRPQHF. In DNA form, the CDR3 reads TGTGCCTGGAGTGGACAGGGCGGGCGGCCCCAGCATTTT.

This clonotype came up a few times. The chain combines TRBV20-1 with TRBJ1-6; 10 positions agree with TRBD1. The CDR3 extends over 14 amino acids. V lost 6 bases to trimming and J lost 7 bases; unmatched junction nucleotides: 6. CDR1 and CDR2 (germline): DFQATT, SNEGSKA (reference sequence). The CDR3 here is CSAAGTGANSPLHF. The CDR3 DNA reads TGCAGTGCCGCCGGGACAGGGGCCAATTCACCCCTCCACTTT.

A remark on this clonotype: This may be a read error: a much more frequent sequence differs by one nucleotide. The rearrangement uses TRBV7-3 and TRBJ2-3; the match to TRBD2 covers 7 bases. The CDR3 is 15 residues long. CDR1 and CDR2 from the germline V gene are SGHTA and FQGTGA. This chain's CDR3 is CTSSLTAGTTDTQYF. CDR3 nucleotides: TGTACCAGCAGCTTAACAGCGGGAACCACAGATACGCAGTATTTT.

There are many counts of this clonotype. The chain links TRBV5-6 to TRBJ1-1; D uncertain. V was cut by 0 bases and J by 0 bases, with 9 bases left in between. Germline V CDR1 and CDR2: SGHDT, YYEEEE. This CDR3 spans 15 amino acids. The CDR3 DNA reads TGTGCCAGCAGCTTGGATGTAAAGATGAACACTGAAGCTTTCTTT. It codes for CASSLDVKMNTEAFF.